Listed below are T cell receptor beta chains from one sample, sequenced in a study of Ad26.COV2.S vaccination and SARS-CoV-2 variants. Sequencing used immunoSEQ multiplex PCR; TCRdb keeps in-frame clones, though not all of them. The sample records 350,000 to 500,000 clones, about 90% being singletons. Material: peripheral blood, obtained in a trial of Ad26.COV2.S vaccine versus placebo. These receptors were collected from a person between 18 and 65 years old who received the Ad26.COV2.S COVID-19 vaccine or a placebo. Each CDR3 is given with its conserved first and last residue.

v_call	cdr3_aa
TRBV28	CASSPTGLAGGLDEQFF
TRBV6-2/TRBV6-3	CASSYKTSGSSYEQYF
TRBV30	CAWRIGTKNTGELFF
TRBV6-2/TRBV6-3	CASSSESTQYF
TRBV28	CASSLQGVGSYEQYF
TRBV6-2/TRBV6-3	CASSPRTSGRALVTDTQYF
TRBV3-1/TRBV3-2	CASSQRTGGIDTQYF
TRBV5-1	CASSLVGGSTDTQYF
TRBV15	CATSSTGRSQETQYF
TRBV19	CASSTGRRFQETQYF
TRBV19	CASSLGQNQPQHF
TRBV13	CASSLVLPGGQNTEAFF
TRBV5-1	CASSLGASGYQETQYF
TRBV7-6	CASSLVAPAADYSGNTIYF
TRBV9	CASSVGGLLTMSYNEQFF
TRBV23-1	CASSHGHSADRATAKNIQYF
TRBV3-1/TRBV3-2	CASSHGLAGGGDTQYF
TRBV9	CASSVASGREVYEQYF
TRBV27	CASSKGGRDIQYF
TRBV18	CASSPATSGRGEQYF
TRBV25-1	CASSESGADYGYTF
TRBV18	CASSPDGNEKLFF
TRBV7-3	CASSRGRDNEQFF
TRBV10-3	CAISESLGAGQPQHF
TRBV14	CASSQGGGFGYTF
TRBV27	CASSLWGQPLNYGYTF
TRBV28	CASSSRIGDLAGTGRTQYF
TRBV11-3	CASSLEQDRTYEQYF
TRBV5-4	CASNNVNSGNTIYF
TRBV2	CASRYTGDYGYTF
TRBV7-2	CASRPGPGYEQYF
TRBV3-1/TRBV3-2	CASSNGYWEFDYGYTF
TRBV6-5	CASREWEGGYTF
TRBV4-1	CASSQVEQNYGYTF
TRBV4-3	CASSQSSKGESKPPGELFF
TRBV5-1	CASSQNRQGYNEQFF
TRBV27	CASGGGPYNEQFF
TRBV5-6	CASSLLEVVGLAGGDTQYF
TRBV7-2	CASSLARGLARNIQYF
TRBV6-5	CASSYGTSFKETQYF
TRBV5-4	CASSSSRASGASTDTQYF
TRBV7-9	CASSLSYNEQFF
TRBV2	CASYGTDTQYF
TRBV27	CASSLSGPTEAFF